This T cell receptor (beta chain) was sequenced for a study of cytomegalovirus exposure and HLA in healthy donors. V dropped 5 bases and J dropped 2 bases, with 15 bases sitting between them. Per the germline V gene, CDR1 is SNHLY and CDR2 is FYNNEI. The CDR3 has 15 amino acids. Overall study findings and caveats: A previous analysis found most TCR beta V segments productive roughly 87% or roughly 30% of the time.

All the people who gave samples were healthy bone marrow donors. At sampling all donors were nominally healthy, likely with unrecorded immune exposures. Comment on this clone: Its antigen is still unknown.

Primers: 60 Vbeta forward and 13 Jbeta reverse. Method: immunoSEQ multiplex PCR; TCRdb's copy keeps in-frame clones and lacks some. The table has some 250,000 clones, about 80% seen once. The TCR sequence derives from a woman in her thirties or forties in good health and CMV-seropositive. This chain links TRBV2 with TRBJ1-1; a possible D gene is TRBD1 (6 bases). The source material was PBMCs. DNA for the CDR3: TGTGCCAGCAGTCGACAGGTAGTCCTTAACACTGAAGCTTTCTTT. Protein product: CASSRQVVLNTEAFF. Full variable domain (outside the CDR3, taken from reference TRBV2 and TRBJ1-1): EPEVTQTPSHQVTQMGQEVILRCVPISNHLYFYWYRQILGQKVEFLVSFYNNEISEKSEIFDDQFSVERPDGSNFTLKIRSTKLEDSAMYFCASSRQVVLNTEAFFGQGTRLTVV.